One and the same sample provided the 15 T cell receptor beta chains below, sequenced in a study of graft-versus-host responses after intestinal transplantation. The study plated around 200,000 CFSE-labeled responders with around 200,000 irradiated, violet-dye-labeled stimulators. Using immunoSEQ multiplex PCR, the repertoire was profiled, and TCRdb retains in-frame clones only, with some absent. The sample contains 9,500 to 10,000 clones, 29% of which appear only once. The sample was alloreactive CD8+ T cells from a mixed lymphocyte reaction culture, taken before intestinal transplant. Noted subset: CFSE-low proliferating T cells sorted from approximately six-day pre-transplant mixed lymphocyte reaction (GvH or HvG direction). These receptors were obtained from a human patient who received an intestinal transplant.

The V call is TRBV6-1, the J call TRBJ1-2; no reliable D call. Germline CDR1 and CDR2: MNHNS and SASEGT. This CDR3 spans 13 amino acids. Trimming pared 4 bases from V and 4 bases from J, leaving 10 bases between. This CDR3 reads CASSALPVYGYTF. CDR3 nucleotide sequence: TGTGCCAGCAGTGCCCTCCCTGTCTATGGCTACACCTTC.

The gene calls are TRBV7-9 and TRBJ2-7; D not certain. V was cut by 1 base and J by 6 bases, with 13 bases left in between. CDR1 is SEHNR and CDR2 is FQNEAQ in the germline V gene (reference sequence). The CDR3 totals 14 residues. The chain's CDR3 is CASSLGGPNTEQYF. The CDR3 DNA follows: TGTGCCAGCAGCTTAGGTGGGCCCAATACCGAGCAGTACTTC. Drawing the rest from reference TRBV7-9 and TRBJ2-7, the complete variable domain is DTGVSQNPRHKITKRGQNVTFRCDPISEHNRLYWYRQTLGQGPEFLTYFQNEAQLEKSRLLSDRFSAERPKGSFSTLEIQRTEQGDSAMYLCASSLGGPNTEQYFGPGTRLTVT.

For the CDR3, the DNA is TGTGCCAGCAGCTTAAAGACGGGACAGGGGGCAGTGTACACTGAAGCTTTCTTT. Its translation: CASSLKTGQGAVYTEAFF. The J gene is TRBJ1-1, the V gene TRBV5-4, with 12 bases fitting TRBD1. J lost 3 bases, V lost 2 bases, and 11 bases had no gene match. Germline lookup yields CDR1 SGHNT and CDR2 YYREEE (reference sequence). CDR3 length: 18 residues.

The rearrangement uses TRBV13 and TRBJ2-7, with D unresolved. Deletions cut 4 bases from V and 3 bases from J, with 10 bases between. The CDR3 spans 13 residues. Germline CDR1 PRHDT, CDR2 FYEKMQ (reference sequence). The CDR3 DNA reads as TGTGCCAGCAGCTCAAGCCCCGACTACGAGCAGTACTTC. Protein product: CASSSSPDYEQYF.

The CDR3 DNA reads TGTGCCAGTAGTAGCCTGACACCATATGGCTACACCTTC. Translation: CASSSLTPYGYTF. The gene calls are TRBV19 and TRBJ1-2; no clear D. CDR1 is LNHDA and CDR2 is SQIVND in the germline V gene (reference sequence). This CDR3 has 13 amino acids. Trimming left V 4 bases short and J 5 bases short, with 11 bases between.

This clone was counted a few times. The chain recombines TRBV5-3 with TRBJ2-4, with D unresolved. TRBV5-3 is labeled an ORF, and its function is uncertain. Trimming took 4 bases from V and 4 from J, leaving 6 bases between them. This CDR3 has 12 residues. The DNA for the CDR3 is TGTGCCAGAAGCCGAGATAAAAACATTCAGTACTTC. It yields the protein CARSRDKNIQYF.

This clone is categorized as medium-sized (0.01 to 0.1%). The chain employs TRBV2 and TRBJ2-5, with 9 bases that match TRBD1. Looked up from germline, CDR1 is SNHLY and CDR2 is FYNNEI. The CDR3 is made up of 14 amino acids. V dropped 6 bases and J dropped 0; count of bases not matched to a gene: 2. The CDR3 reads CASRYRGHQETQYF. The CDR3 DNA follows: TGTGCCAGCAGGTACAGGGGGCACCAAGAGACCCAGTACTTC.

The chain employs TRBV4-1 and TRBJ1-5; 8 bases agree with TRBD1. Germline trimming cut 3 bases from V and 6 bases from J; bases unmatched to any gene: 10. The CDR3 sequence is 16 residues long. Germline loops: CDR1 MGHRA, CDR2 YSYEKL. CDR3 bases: TGCGCCAGCAGCCACCTAACTGGGACAGGAAGTCAGCCCCAGCATTTT. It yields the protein CASSHLTGTGSQPQHF.

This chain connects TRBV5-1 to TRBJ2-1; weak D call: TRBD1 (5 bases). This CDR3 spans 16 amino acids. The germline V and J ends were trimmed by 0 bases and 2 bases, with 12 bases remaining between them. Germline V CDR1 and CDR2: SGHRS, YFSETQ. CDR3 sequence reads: CASSLAGAPPYNEQFF. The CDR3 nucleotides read TGCGCCAGCAGCTTGGCTGGGGCCCCCCCCTACAATGAGCAGTTCTTC. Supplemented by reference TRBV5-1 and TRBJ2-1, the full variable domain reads KAGVTQTPRYLIKTRGQQVTLSCSPISGHRSVSWYQQTPGQGLQFLFEYFSETQRNKGNFPGRFSGRQFSNSRSEMNVSTLELGDSALYLCASSLAGAPPYNEQFFGPGTRLTVL.

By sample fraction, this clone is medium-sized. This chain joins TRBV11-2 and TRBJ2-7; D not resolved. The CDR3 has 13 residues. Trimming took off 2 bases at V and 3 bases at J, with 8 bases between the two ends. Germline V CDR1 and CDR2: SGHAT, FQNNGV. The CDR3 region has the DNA TGTGCCAGCAGCTTATTCGCGAACTACGAGCAGTACTTC. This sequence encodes CASSLFANYEQYF.

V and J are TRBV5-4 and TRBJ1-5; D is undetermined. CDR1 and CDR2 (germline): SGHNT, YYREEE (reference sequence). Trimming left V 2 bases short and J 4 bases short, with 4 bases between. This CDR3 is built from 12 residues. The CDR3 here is CASSFGNQPQHF. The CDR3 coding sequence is TGTGCCAGCAGCTTCGGTAATCAGCCCCAGCATTTT.

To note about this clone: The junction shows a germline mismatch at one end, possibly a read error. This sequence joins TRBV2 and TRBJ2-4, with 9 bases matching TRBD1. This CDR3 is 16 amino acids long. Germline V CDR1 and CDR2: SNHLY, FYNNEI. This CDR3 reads CASSPGRTGATNIQYF. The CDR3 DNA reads TGTGCCAGCAGTCCAGGACGGACAGGGGCCACAAACATTCAGTACTTC.

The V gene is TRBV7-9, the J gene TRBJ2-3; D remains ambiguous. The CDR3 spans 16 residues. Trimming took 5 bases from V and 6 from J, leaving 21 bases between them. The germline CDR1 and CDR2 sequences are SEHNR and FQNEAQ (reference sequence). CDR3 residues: CASSEPAEVGGDTQYF. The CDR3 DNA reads TGTGCCAGCAGCGAGCCGGCCGAGGTTGGTGGGGATACGCAGTATTTT.

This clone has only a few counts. In DNA form, the CDR3 reads TGTGCCACCACGGGCAGGGGTATGGGAGATACGCAGTATTTT. This codes for CATTGRGMGDTQYF. This chain connects TRBV6-5 to TRBJ2-3; TRBD1 is a possible D gene (6 bases). CDR1 and CDR2 from the germline V gene are MNHEY and SVGAGI. CDR3 size: 14 residues. The V gene lost 10 bases and the J gene lost 5 bases, with 19 bases spanning the gap.

For the CDR3, the DNA is TGCGCCAGCAGCTTGGTACGAGTCTCCTATAATTCACCCCTCCACTTT. Protein: CASSLVRVSYNSPLHF. The rearrangement uses TRBV5-1 and TRBJ1-6; unclear D gene. The germline V and J ends were trimmed by 0 bases and 0 bases, with 7 bases remaining between them. This CDR3 comprises 16 residues. Germline CDR1 reads SGHRS; CDR2 reads YFSETQ.